Listed below are T cell receptor beta chains from one sample, sequenced in a study of shared clonotypes between healthy human individuals. The method was immunoSEQ multiplex PCR; TCRdb's version includes in-frame clones alone and lacks a portion of them. The sample consists of nearly 1 million clones, 70% to 85% of them appearing once. Sequences were obtained from memory CD4+ T cells sorted from blood. These receptors all come from a man between 18 and 29 years old in good health. Each CDR3 is given with its conserved first and last residue. The D gene is left open where the match is weak. A clone size is listed for some rows: how often the clone was seen (once, few, many), or a class if it is expanded.

.	.	TRBV27	TRBJ2-4	TGTGCCAGCAGTTTTCGGCAGGGTGGACACATTCAGTACTTC	CASSFRQGGHIQYF
.	.	TRBV18	TRBJ2-2	TGTGCCAGCTCACCGAACAGGGCGACCGGGGAGCTGTTTTTT	CASSPNRATGELFF
.	TRBD1	TRBV7-2	TRBJ1-2	TGTGCCAGCAGCCCTACCAGGGGGGGGATGGGAGTAACCTATGGCTACACCTTC	CASSPTRGGMGVTYGYTF
.	.	TRBV5-6	TRBJ1-4	TGTGCCAGCAGCCGGGCGGGGGACACCGACGAAAAACTGTTTTTT	CASSRAGDTDEKLFF
.	TRBD1	TRBV5-1	TRBJ1-3	TGCGCCAGCAGCTTGGAAGGGACAGCTGGAAACACCATATATTTT	CASSLEGTAGNTIYF
few	.	TRBV6-1	TRBJ2-5	TGTGCCAGCAGTTCCCGACCCGGATCAGAGACCCAGTACTTC	CASSSRPGSETQYF
.	TRBD1	TRBV4-1	TRBJ1-3	TGCGCCAGCAGCCAAGATCCGCGGACAGGGTTTGGCTCTGGAAACACCATATATTTT	CASSQDPRTGFGSGNTIYF
once	TRBD1	TRBV7-2	TRBJ1-2	TGTGCCAGCAGCACTAACAGGGGAGGCGTCTACACCTTC	CASSTNRGGVYTF
.	.	TRBV2	TRBJ2-3	TGTGCCAGCAGGTCTTTCACAGATACGCAGTATTTT	CASRSFTDTQYF
once	.	TRBV5-1	TRBJ2-5	TGCGCCAGCAGCTTGGGAGCGATAGCACAAGAGACCCAGTACTTC	CASSLGAIAQETQYF
.	.	TRBV4-1	TRBJ1-2	TGCGCCAGCAGCCAAGGTGTATTAGGCTACACCTTC	CASSQGVLGYTF
many	.	TRBV30	TRBJ1-3	TGTGCCTGGAGTGTACGAGGGGAGGAGGCTGGAAACACCATATATTTT	CAWSVRGEEAGNTIYF
.	TRBD1	TRBV9	TRBJ1-5	TGTGCCAGCAGCGTCTCCATCCGGGACAGGGTGGCCAATCAGCCCCAGCATTTT	CASSVSIRDRVANQPQHF
.	TRBD1	TRBV18	TRBJ1-1	TGTGCCAGCTCTCCCGGGACAGCTTCTGAAGCTTTCTTT	CASSPGTASEAFF
.	.	TRBV6-5	TRBJ2-7	TGTGCCAGCAGTTACGGACAGGGAGGGTCCTACGAGCAGTACTTC	CASSYGQGGSYEQYF
.	.	TRBV5-1	TRBJ2-7	TGCGCCAGCAGCTTGGCAGATGGACTCTACGAGCAGTACTTC	CASSLADGLYEQYF
.	.	TRBV5-7	TRBJ1-5	TGTGCCAGCAGGATAAATAGCAATCAGCCCCAGCATTTT	CASRINSNQPQHF
.	.	TRBV5-1	TRBJ2-3	TGCGCCAGCAGCTATCATACCGGGCAGCTCACAGATACGCAGTATTTT	CASSYHTGQLTDTQYF
.	.	TRBV2	TRBJ1-1	TGTGCCAGCAGTCCCGGGTGGCGGGACACTGAAGCTTTCTTT	CASSPGWRDTEAFF
.	.	TRBV19	TRBJ1-6	TGTGCCAGTTCCCAAGGGGTTGCGGTGGATTCACCCCTCCACTTT	CASSQGVAVDSPLHF
few	.	TRBV15	TRBJ2-2	TGTGCCACCAGCGTTGGACAAGCGAACACCGGGGAGCTGTTTTTT	CATSVGQANTGELFF
.	TRBD1	TRBV7-2	TRBJ1-4	TGTGCCAGCAGCACCGGGACAGGGCGGGAAAAACTGTTTTTT	CASSTGTGREKLFF
once	TRBD2	TRBV28	TRBJ2-7	TGTGCCAGCAGTCCCGGGGGGTCCTACGAGCAGTACTTC	CASSPGGSYEQYF
.	.	TRBV5-1	TRBJ2-6	TGCGCCAGCAGCGTGGACAGCTCTGGGGCCAACGTCCTGACTTTC	CASSVDSSGANVLTF
.	.	TRBV11-3	TRBJ1-1	TGTGCCAGCAGCTTGGGGGGGGACAACACTGAAGCTTTCTTT	CASSLGGDNTEAFF
.	.	TRBV6-1	TRBJ1-6	TGTGCCAGCAGTGAAGCGTTCCGGGAATCACCCCTCCACTTT	CASSEAFRESPLHF
.	TRBD1	TRBV7-8	TRBJ2-7	TGTGCCAGCAGCTTAGCGACAGGGCTCTCCTACGAGCAGTACTTC	CASSLATGLSYEQYF
few	TRBD1	TRBV30	TRBJ2-6	TGTGCCTGGCACCGGGACAGGGGGCAATCGGGGGCCAACGTCCTGACTTTC	CAWHRDRGQSGANVLTF
.	.	TRBV27	TRBJ1-6	TGTGCCAGCAGTTGGAGAGGAATGGGTCTAAGCTATAATTCACCCCTCCACTTT	CASSWRGMGLSYNSPLHF
.	.	TRBV7-2	TRBJ2-7	TGTGCCAGCAGCTTAGGCGTTGGGCGCCGCGGCTCCTACGAGCAGTACTTC	CASSLGVGRRGSYEQYF
once	.	TRBV6-5	TRBJ2-2	TGTGCCAGCAGTTACGGGGGAAGGTACACCGGGGAGCTGTTTTTT	CASSYGGRYTGELFF
.	TRBD1	TRBV5-1	TRBJ2-7	TGCGCCAGCAGCCTACAGGGACAGCTCGAGCAGTACTTC	CASSLQGQLEQYF
few	.	TRBV5-4	TRBJ2-3	TGTGCCTCTCCCCTCAGTACGCCTCCTACAGATACGCAGTATTTT	CASPLSTPPTDTQYF
once	.	TRBV10-2	TRBJ1-5	TGCGCCAGCAGAGAAAACGGCAATCAGCCCCAGCATTTT	CASRENGNQPQHF
.	TRBD1	TRBV28	TRBJ1-2	TGTGCCAGCTCTGAACCCGAGACAGGGTTAGGGGGCTACACCTTC	CASSEPETGLGGYTF
.	TRBD2	TRBV28	TRBJ2-7	TGTGCCAGCAGTTTCTCACTAGCGCGCTCCTACGAGCAGTACTTC	CASSFSLARSYEQYF
few	.	TRBV5-1	TRBJ2-7	TGCGCCAGCAGCTCCAACGAGGGGCACTCCTACGAGCAGTACTTC	CASSSNEGHSYEQYF
.	.	TRBV27	TRBJ2-6	TGTGCCAGCAGCGCCTCTGGGGCCAACGTCCTGACTTTC	CASSASGANVLTF
.	.	TRBV2	TRBJ2-1	TGTGCCAGCAGTGGGCGGAGTGGCAGGACCGGGGAGGAGCAGTTCTTC	CASSGRSGRTGEEQFF
.	TRBD1	TRBV28	TRBJ1-2	TGTGCCAGCAGTTTTGGGACAGAAGGTTTCCTCTATGGCTACACCTTC	CASSFGTEGFLYGYTF
.	TRBD2	TRBV7-2	TRBJ2-3	TGTGCCAGCAGCTTAGCGGGAGGGCCGGCAGATACGCAGTATTTT	CASSLAGGPADTQYF
.	.	TRBV2	TRBJ1-6	TGTGCCAGCAGTGGGGAGGGAAGTTCACCCCTCCACTTT	CASSGEGSSPLHF